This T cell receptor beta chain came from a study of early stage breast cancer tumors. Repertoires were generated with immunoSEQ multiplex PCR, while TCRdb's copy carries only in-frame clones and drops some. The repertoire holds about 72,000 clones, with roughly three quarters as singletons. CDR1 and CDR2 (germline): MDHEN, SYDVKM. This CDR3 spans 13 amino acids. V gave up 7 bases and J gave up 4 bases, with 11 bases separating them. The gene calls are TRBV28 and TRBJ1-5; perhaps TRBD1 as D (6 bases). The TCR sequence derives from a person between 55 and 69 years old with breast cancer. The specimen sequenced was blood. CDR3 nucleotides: TGTGCCAGCAAGGGGGGGCTGAATCAGCCCCAGCATTTT. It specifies CASKGGLNQPQHF.